This T cell receptor beta chain was retrieved from a study of CD8+CD57+ T cells in acquired aplastic anemia. Across the study: Mean DNA quantity obtained from sorted CD4+ and CD8+ cells was around 3.2 ug.

Whoever was chosen for sequencing had shown CD8+CD57+ cell expansion by flow cytometry. Profiling that covered TCR beta VDJ and CDR3 relied on genomic DNA as its template. Via MiXCR, TCRdb re-called the reads, giving one row per CDR3 protein. The sample contains under 350,000 distinct CDR3 sequences, around three fifths of which appear only once. This CDR3 region has 17 residues. The V gene's germline CDR1 is KGHDR and CDR2 SFDVKD. The J segment lost 7 bases and the V segment lost 4 bases, leaving 7 bases of the junction unmatched. About this clonotype itself: Given the absence of the conserved phenylalanine or tryptophan at the CDR3 end, a read error is likely.

The TCR comes from a human donor with aplastic anemia. Sequencing was performed on sorted CD4+, CD8+, or CD8+CD57+ T cells (not recorded which) from PBMCs. V and J are TRBV24-1 and TRBJ2-1; TRBD2 agrees at 15 bases. The CDR3: CATSDRTSGGASNEQFS. CDR3 in DNA: TGTGCCACCAGTGACCGGACTAGCGGGGGGGCGTCGAATGAGCAGTTCTCC.